One and the same sample provided the 18 T cell receptor beta chains below, sequenced in a study of blood T cell repertoires in COVID-19. Only in-frame clones appear in the TCRdb table, and some are missing; sequencing was by immunoSEQ multiplex PCR. Here the sample spans about 250,000 clones, 85% to 90% being singletons. Sample: PBMCs or T cells enriched from blood (not recorded which). Source of these receptors: a man aged 35 to 55 who had recovered from COVID-19.

V and J are TRBV18 and TRBJ2-5; TRBD1 agrees at 7 bases. CDR3 length: 13 amino acids. V lost 6 bases, J lost 4 bases, and 5 bases stayed unmatched. CDR1 and CDR2 from the germline V gene are KGHSH and LQKENI. The CDR3: CASSQGEGETQYF. In DNA, the CDR3 is TGTGCCAGCTCGCAGGGGGAAGGAGAGACCCAGTACTTC.

This sequence joins TRBV4-3 and TRBJ2-1, with 9 nucleotides matching TRBD1. The ends lost 5 bases at V and 9 bases at J; junction bases unmatched: 2. The germline gives CDR1 LGHNA, CDR2 YSLEER. CDR3 length equals 12 residues. CDR3 in amino acids: CASSVTGGEQFF. The DNA of the CDR3 is TGCGCCAGCAGCGTGACAGGGGGTGAGCAGTTCTTC.

This chain joins TRBV30 and TRBJ1-5; the D gene is possibly TRBD1 (6 bases). The germline gives CDR1 GTSNPN, CDR2 SVGIG (reference sequence). V was clipped by 0 bases and J by 4 bases, with 10 bases between them. CDR3 length: 14 residues. The CDR3 DNA follows: TGTGCCTGGAGTGTAGGGCAGGGGAATCAGCCCCAGCATTTT. This gives the protein CAWSVGQGNQPQHF.

The V gene is TRBV7-6, the J gene TRBJ1-1; D might be TRBD1 (6 bases). V was trimmed by 1 base and J by 1 base, leaving 10 bases between them. CDR3 length equals 15 residues. Looked up from germline, CDR1 is SGHVS and CDR2 is FNYEAQ. The CDR3 DNA reads as TGTGCCAGCAGCTTAGTAACAGGGAAGAACACTGAAGCTTTCTTT. Amino acids: CASSLVTGKNTEAFF.

The chain is built from TRBV5-4 and TRBJ2-1; 10 bases are shared with TRBD1. The ends lost 4 bases at V and 4 bases at J; junction bases unmatched: 5. This CDR3 has 15 amino acids. From germline, CDR1 is SGHNT and CDR2 YYREEE (reference sequence). The CDR3 reads CASSNPGQGYNEQFF. In DNA form, the CDR3 reads TGTGCCAGCAGCAACCCGGGACAGGGGTACAATGAGCAGTTCTTC. Variable domain in full (rest from reference TRBV5-4 and TRBJ2-1): ETGVTQSPTHLIKTRGQQVTLRCSSQSGHNTVSWYQQALGQGPQFIFQYYREEENGRGNFPPRFSGLQFPNYSSELNVNALELDDSALYLCASSNPGQGYNEQFFGPGTRLTVL.

The chain is built from TRBV4-2 and TRBJ2-1; 12 nucleotides match TRBD2. The CDR3 has 16 amino acids. The germline V gene encodes CDR1 LGHNA and CDR2 YNFKEQ. Germline trimming cut 3 bases from V and 9 bases from J; bases unmatched to any gene: 9. CDR3 protein: CASSQLAGGPGSEQFF. The CDR3 DNA reads TGTGCCAGCAGCCAGCTAGCGGGGGGGCCGGGGAGTGAGCAGTTCTTC.

This clone has just one count. The chain couples TRBV7-9 to TRBJ2-1; TRBD2 is a possible D gene (5 bases). Per the germline V gene, CDR1 is SEHNR and CDR2 is FQNEAQ (reference sequence). This CDR3 contains 14 residues. The ends were cut back, 1 base at V and 7 bases at J, with 11 bases in the middle. The CDR3 here is CASSLGYGGNEQFF. The DNA of the CDR3 is TGTGCCAGCAGCTTAGGGTACGGCGGGAATGAGCAGTTCTTC.

The J gene is TRBJ2-1, the V gene TRBV5-1; 15 bases fit TRBD2. V lost 4 bases and J lost 8; bases outside the gene matches: 7. CDR3 length: 16 residues. Germline V gene sequence: CDR1 SGHRS, CDR2 YFSETQ. The CDR3 DNA is TGCGCCAGCAGCCCCCGGACTAGCGGGGGGGCCCATGAGCAGTTCTTC. Protein sequence: CASSPRTSGGAHEQFF.

This chain links TRBV7-9 with TRBJ1-5, with a weak D call TRBD1 (5 bases). V was trimmed by 4 bases and J by 2 bases, leaving 18 bases between them. The germline V gene has CDR1 SEHNR and CDR2 FQNEAQ (reference sequence). The CDR3 runs to 17 residues. Here the CDR3 DNA reads TGTGCCAGCAGCTCTCATGCCGGGGCGGGGGGCAATCAGCCCCAGCATTTT. Amino acids: CASSSHAGAGGNQPQHF.

The chain recombines TRBV27 with TRBJ1-4; the match to TRBD1 covers 8 bases. The CDR3 runs to 15 residues. Germline V lookup: CDR1 MNHEY, CDR2 SMNVEV (reference sequence). With 5 bases clipped from V and 5 bases from J, the junction kept 7 bases outside the gene matches. The CDR3 sequence: CASSRRNRGNEKLFF. The DNA of the CDR3 is TGTGCCAGCAGTCGAAGAAACAGGGGGAATGAAAAACTGTTTTTT.

This clone was observed a handful of times. The chain joins TRBV4-1 to TRBJ1-1, with D unresolved. Germline V gene sequence: CDR1 MGHRA, CDR2 YSYEKL. This CDR3 region has 14 residues. V lost 5 bases and J lost 7, with 17 bases in between. CDR3 sequence (DNA): TGCGCCAGCAGCTCAGCGACTCAAGGCCTTGAAGCTTTCTTT. Residues: CASSSATQGLEAFF.

The genes are TRBV6-4 and TRBJ1-2, with 8 bases that match TRBD1. J lost 3 bases, V lost 2 bases, and 11 bases had no gene match. Germline values: CDR1 MRHNA, CDR2 SNTAGT. The CDR3 contains 17 residues. Here the CDR3 DNA reads TGTGCCAGCAGTGACCGAGGTTCACAGGGGGAGGACTATGGCTACACCTTC. This encodes CASSDRGSQGEDYGYTF.

The chain links TRBV9 to TRBJ1-1, with no clear D. The CDR3 spans 16 residues. Germline V gene sequence: CDR1 SGDLS, CDR2 YYNGEE. With 4 bases removed from V and 0 bases from J, the gap between germline ends came to 16 bases. The CDR3 protein is CASSSEPGVMNTEAFF. Written as DNA, the CDR3 is TGTGCCAGCAGCTCCGAGCCGGGAGTCATGAACACTGAAGCTTTCTTT.

This sequence joins TRBV4-3 and TRBJ1-5; D uncertain. This CDR3 contains 13 residues. CDR1 and CDR2 (germline): LGHNA, YSLEER. Trimming stripped 0 bases from V and 3 bases from J, with 3 bases between. CDR3 nucleotides: TGCGCCAGCAGCCAAGACCACAATCAGCCCCAGCATTTT. Translated, it gives CASSQDHNQPQHF.

The chain couples TRBV9 to TRBJ1-1, with D tentatively TRBD1 (6 bases). Germline V gene sequence: CDR1 SGDLS, CDR2 YYNGEE. The CDR3 has 15 amino acids. Trimming stripped 0 bases from V and 1 base from J, with 10 bases between. The CDR3: CASSVVGGENTEAFF. As DNA, the CDR3 is TGTGCCAGCAGCGTAGTAGGGGGAGAGAACACTGAAGCTTTCTTT.

The chain joins TRBV7-8 to TRBJ1-5; 8 bases fit TRBD1. In germline, CDR1 is SGHVS, CDR2 FQNEAQ. Trimming removed 3 bases from V and 7 bases from J; junction bases left unmatched: 11. This CDR3 contains 16 residues. This chain's CDR3 is CASSLSLQGAKQPQHF. In DNA form, the CDR3 reads TGTGCCAGCAGCTTGTCCCTCCAGGGGGCGAAGCAGCCCCAGCATTTT.

This chain links TRBV9 with TRBJ1-2; a possible D gene is TRBD1 (5 bases). V lost 0 bases, J lost 8 bases, and 11 bases lay in between. The CDR3 spans 13 residues. Germline-derived CDR1 and CDR2 are SGDLS and YYNGEE. CDR3 amino acids: CASSVEVGVGYTF. CDR3 DNA sequence: TGTGCCAGCAGCGTAGAGGTAGGGGTCGGCTACACCTTC.

The gene calls are TRBV5-4 and TRBJ2-6; tentative D call: TRBD1 (5 bases). Per the germline V gene, CDR1 is SGHNT and CDR2 is YYREEE (reference sequence). V shed 1 base and J shed 0 bases, with 14 bases lying between them. The CDR3 contains 18 residues. As DNA, the CDR3 is TGTGCCAGCAGCTTGTTGGGATCCAGGGCCTCTGGGGCCAACGTCCTGACTTTC. It codes for CASSLLGSRASGANVLTF. Complete variable domain (other parts from reference TRBV5-4 and TRBJ2-6): ETGVTQSPTHLIKTRGQQVTLRCSSQSGHNTVSWYQQALGQGPQFIFQYYREEENGRGNFPPRFSGLQFPNYSSELNVNALELDDSALYLCASSLLGSRASGANVLTFGAGSRLTVL.